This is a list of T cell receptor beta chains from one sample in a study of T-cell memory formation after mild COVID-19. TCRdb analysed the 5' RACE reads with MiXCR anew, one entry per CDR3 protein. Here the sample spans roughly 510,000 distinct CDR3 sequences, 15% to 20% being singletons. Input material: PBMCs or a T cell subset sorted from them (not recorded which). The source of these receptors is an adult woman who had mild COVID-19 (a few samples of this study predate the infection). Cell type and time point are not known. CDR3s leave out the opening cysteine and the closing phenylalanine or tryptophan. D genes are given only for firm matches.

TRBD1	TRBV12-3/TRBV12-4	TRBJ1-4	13	ASSLGDRGREKLF
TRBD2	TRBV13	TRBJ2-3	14	ASSPRTSVGTDTQY
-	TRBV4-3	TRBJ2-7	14	ASSQVSLARPYEQY
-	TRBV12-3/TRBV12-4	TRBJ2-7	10	ASSRTSREQY
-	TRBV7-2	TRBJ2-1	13	ASTPDRTLYNEQF
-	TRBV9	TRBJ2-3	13	ASSVQGWSTDTQY
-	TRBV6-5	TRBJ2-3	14	ASSYSIQSRTDTQY
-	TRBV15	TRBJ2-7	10	ATSSSRGEQY
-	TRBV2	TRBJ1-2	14	ASSESSISRLYGYT
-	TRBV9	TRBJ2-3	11	ASSVVQGDTQY
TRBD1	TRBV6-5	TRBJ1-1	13	ASTWDRGLNTEAF
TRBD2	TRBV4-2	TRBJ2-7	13	ASSPRAGGPYEQY
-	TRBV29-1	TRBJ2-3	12	SVPEEVSTDTQY
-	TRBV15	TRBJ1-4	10	ATEGLNEKLF
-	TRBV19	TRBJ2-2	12	ASSISRNTGELF
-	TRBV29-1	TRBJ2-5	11	SVVYTVQETQY
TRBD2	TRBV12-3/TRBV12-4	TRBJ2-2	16	ASSLLAGEIPDTGELF
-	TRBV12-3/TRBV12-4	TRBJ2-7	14	ASSPSPGYSTYEQY
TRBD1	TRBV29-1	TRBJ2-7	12	SALVQGRASEQY
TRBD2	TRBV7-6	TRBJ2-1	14	ASSLVEAGGFNEQF
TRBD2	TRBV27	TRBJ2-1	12	ASRAGGFYNEQF
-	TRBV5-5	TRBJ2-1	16	ASSLAGLGGTPYNEQF
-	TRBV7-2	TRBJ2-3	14	ASASFENSHTDTQY
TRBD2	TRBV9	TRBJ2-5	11	ASSVAGLQTQY
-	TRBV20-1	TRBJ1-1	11	SARDFLNTEAF
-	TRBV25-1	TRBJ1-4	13	ASSGKGATNEKLF